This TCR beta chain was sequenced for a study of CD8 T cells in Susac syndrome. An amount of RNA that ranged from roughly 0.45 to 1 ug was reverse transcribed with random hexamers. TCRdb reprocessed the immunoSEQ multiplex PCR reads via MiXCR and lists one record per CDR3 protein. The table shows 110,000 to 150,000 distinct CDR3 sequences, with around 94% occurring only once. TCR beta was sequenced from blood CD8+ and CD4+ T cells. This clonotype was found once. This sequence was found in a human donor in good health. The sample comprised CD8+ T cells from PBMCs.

This CDR3 is CASSLSSFATEAFF. CDR3 nucleotide sequence: TGTGCCAGCAGTTTATCGTCCTTCGCCACTGAAGCTTTCTTT. The chain combines TRBV27 with TRBJ1-1; unclear D gene. CDR3 size: 14 residues. Germline V gives CDR1 MNHEY, CDR2 SMNVEV (reference sequence). The ends were cut back, 0 bases at V and 4 bases at J, with 9 bases in the middle.